This section outlines one T cell receptor beta chain sequence together with its context. V shed 6 bases and J 6 bases; nucleotides not matched to a gene: 7. The CDR3 totals 16 residues. Germline-derived CDR1 and CDR2 are SNHLY and FYNNEI. A multiplex PCR was run with 60 Vbeta primers and 13 Jbeta primers. The protocol was immunoSEQ multiplex PCR, while the TCRdb copy is restricted to in-frame clones and leaves out a portion. The top ten clones hold around 4.5% of a sample with tens of thousands of clones, around 79% of them seen once. This sample is drawn from a study of cytomegalovirus exposure and HLA in healthy donors.

The material sequenced was PBMCs. The sequence was collected from a man aged 35-49 years in good health and CMV-seronegative. The chain uses TRBV2 and TRBJ2-3; 15 bases align to TRBD2. The chain's CDR3 is CASRAGTSGRYDTQYF. CDR3 sequence (DNA): TGTGCCAGCAGGGCCGGGACTAGCGGGAGGTACGATACGCAGTATTTT. The variable domain in full, completed from reference TRBV2 and TRBJ2-3, reads EPEVTQTPSHQVTQMGQEVILRCVPISNHLYFYWYRQILGQKVEFLVSFYNNEISEKSEIFDDQFSVERPDGSNFTLKIRSTKLEDSAMYFCASRAGTSGRYDTQYFGPGTRLTVL.